The 9 T cell receptor beta chains in this list originate from one sample, sequenced in a study of blood T cell repertoires in COVID-19 (dated by TCRdb to 2020 to 2022). The library relied on the immunoSEQ multiplex PCR assay. Here the immuneACCESS table is served through TCRdb, limited to in-frame sequences with V and J called. Missing clones are a known gap in these copies; in checked studies unresolved V genes cover under half, and the rest lacks a known reason. Here the sample has roughly 180,000 clones; about 80% occur a single time. The ten largest make up around 8.9% of the sample. Sequenced material: peripheral blood. These receptor sequences come from a woman in her forties or fifties with active or convalescent COVID-19.

The chain joins TRBV6-5 to TRBJ2-1; D gene ambiguous. Germline CDR1 and CDR2: MNHEY and SVGAGI. Trimming stripped 2 bases from V and 0 bases from J, with 5 bases between. CDR3 length: 14 amino acids. In DNA form, the CDR3 reads TGTGCCAGCAGTTACGGGCGCTCCTACAATGAGCAGTTCTTC. Its translation is CASSYGRSYNEQFF.

Notes on this clone: Other DNA sequences in the sample encode the same CDR3. In DNA, the CDR3 is TGTGCCAGCAGCTTAGCAGGGAACTATGGCTACACCTTC. Translated: CASSLAGNYGYTF. The chain recombines TRBV11-2 with TRBJ1-2; a weak D match, TRBD1 (5 bases). Germline CDR1 is SGHAT and CDR2 is FQNNGV. Trimming shortened V by 1 base and J by 2 bases, and 5 bases separated the two germline ends. The CDR3 consists of 13 residues.

This clone was seen only once. The V gene is TRBV19, the J gene TRBJ2-1; TRBD2 agrees at 10 bases. With V trimmed by 2 bases and J by 10 bases, 5 bases remained unmatched. The CDR3 totals 14 residues. The germline V gene encodes CDR1 LNHDA and CDR2 SQIVND (reference sequence). CDR3 bases: TGTGCCAGTAGTATACTAGCGGGAGTGGGCGAGCAGTTCTTC. Translated: CASSILAGVGEQFF.

This chain uses TRBV19 with TRBJ2-1, with 12 positions matching TRBD2. V lost 0 bases and J lost 10; bases outside the gene matches: 7. The CDR3 contains 16 residues. Germline CDR1 reads LNHDA; CDR2 reads SQIVND (reference sequence). The chain's CDR3 is CASSIDLAGGPREQFF. CDR3 nucleotide sequence: TGTGCCAGTAGTATAGATCTAGCGGGGGGGCCAAGGGAGCAGTTCTTC.

The chain recombines TRBV29-1 with TRBJ2-1; 9 bases agree with TRBD1. The ends lost 7 bases at V and 5 bases at J; junction bases unmatched: 6. CDR1 and CDR2 from the germline V gene are SQVTM and ANQGSEA. The CDR3 runs to 13 residues. The CDR3 DNA follows: TGCAGCGGGACGGGACAGGGAAACAATGAGCAGTTCTTC. Encoded protein: CSGTGQGNNEQFF.

This chain's CDR3 is CASSANRGLNYGYTF. DNA for the CDR3: TGTGCCAGCAGTGCTAACAGGGGGCTTAACTATGGCTACACCTTC. The rearrangement joins TRBV25-1 to TRBJ1-2; TRBD1 matches at 9 bases. From germline, CDR1 is MGHDK and CDR2 SYGVNS. J lost 1 base, V lost 4 bases, and 4 bases had no gene match. CDR3 length: 15 amino acids.

The chain has TRBV5-1 and TRBJ1-4; 8 bases align to TRBD1. The CDR3 extends over 15 amino acids. Germline V gives CDR1 SGHRS, CDR2 YFSETQ. V shed 3 bases and J 0 bases; nucleotides not matched to a gene: 1. CDR3 in amino acids: CASSSGGATNEKLFF. For the CDR3, the DNA is TGCGCCAGCAGCTCAGGGGGCGCAACTAATGAAAAACTGTTTTTT.

This clone was detected a few times. The rearrangement links TRBV30 to TRBJ2-7; D is unresolved. CDR1 and CDR2 from the germline V gene are GTSNPN and SVGIG (reference sequence). Trimming left V 0 bases short and J 0 bases short, with 6 bases between. The CDR3 loop spans 13 amino acids. CDR3: CAWSVSPSYEQYF. The DNA for the CDR3 is TGTGCCTGGAGTGTCTCTCCCTCCTACGAGCAGTACTTC.

V is TRBV20-1 and J is TRBJ1-1; the match to TRBD1 covers 10 bases. This CDR3 has 14 residues. CDR1 is DFQATT, CDR2 SNEGSKA, per germline (reference sequence). V was pared by 3 bases and J by 5 bases, with 6 bases of the junction left unmatched. The CDR3 sequence is CSASPGTGVTEAFF. CDR3 DNA: TGCAGTGCTAGTCCCGGGACAGGGGTTACTGAAGCTTTCTTT.